These 17 T cell receptor beta chains originate from one sample sequenced in a study of long-term antiretroviral therapy in people with HIV. A v3.0 immunoSEQ assay was performed at survey level. Only in-frame clones appear in the TCRdb table, and some are missing; sequencing was by immunoSEQ multiplex PCR. The data hold under 45,000 clones, with 85% to 90% observed a single time. The sample consisted of unsorted PBMCs, taken 3.1 years after starting antiretroviral therapy. Receptors originate from a woman in her forties or fifties with HIV.

V usage is TRBV30 and J usage is TRBJ1-3; D gene ambiguous. This CDR3 comprises 13 residues. The germline V gene has CDR1 GTSNPN and CDR2 SVGIG (reference sequence). The V end was cut by 6 bases, the J end by 0 bases, with 9 bases between. The CDR3 loop reads CACAIVSGNTIYF. The CDR3 coding sequence is TGTGCCTGCGCTATAGTCTCTGGAAACACCATATATTTT. The full variable domain, with the rest looked up from reference TRBV30 and TRBJ1-3, is SQTIHQWPATLVQPVGSPLSLECTVEGTSNPNLYWYRQAAGRGLQLLFYSVGIGQISSEVPQNLSASRPQDRQFILSSKKLLLSDSGFYLCACAIVSGNTIYFGEGSWLTVV.

J is TRBJ2-5 and V is TRBV19; TRBD2 aligns across 11 bases. Losses at the gene ends were 8 bases for V and 1 base for J; bases not matched to a gene: 0. CDR3 length: 13 residues. Germline loops: CDR1 LNHDA, CDR2 SQIVND (reference sequence). CDR3 sequence: CASGTSGQETQYF. For the CDR3, the DNA is TGTGCCAGTGGGACTAGCGGCCAAGAGACCCAGTACTTC.

Concerning this clone: Compared with germline, one end of the junction differs, possibly owing to a read error. This rearrangement joins TRBV7-7 to TRBJ2-3, with TRBD2 identical over 11 bases. The CDR3 is 15 amino acids. Germline V CDR1 and CDR2: SSHAT, FNYEAQ (reference sequence). The CDR3, as DNA: TGTGCTAGCAGCTCACTAGCGGGGGCCGAGAATACGCAGTATTTT. Translating it yields CASSSLAGAENTQYF.

V usage is TRBV5-4 and J usage is TRBJ1-2; 7 bases map to TRBD1. V dropped 4 bases and J dropped 7; count of bases not matched to a gene: 13. Germline CDR1 and CDR2: SGHNT and YYREEE (reference sequence). The CDR3 contains 15 residues. DNA of the CDR3: TGTGCCAGCAGCAGGGAACAGGGGTCGGAGGGTGGCTACACCTTC. This sequence encodes CASSREQGSEGGYTF. Together with reference TRBV5-4 and TRBJ1-2, the CDR3 gives the full variable domain: ETGVTQSPTHLIKTRGQQVTLRCSSQSGHNTVSWYQQALGQGPQFIFQYYREEENGRGNFPPRFSGLQFPNYSSELNVNALELDDSALYLCASSREQGSEGGYTFGSGTRLTVV.

The chain uses TRBV6-6 and TRBJ2-2; D possibly corresponds to TRBD2 (6 bases). CDR1 MNHNY and CDR2 SVGAGI come from the germline V gene (reference sequence). The ends were cut back, 1 base at V and 6 bases at J, with 9 bases in the middle. The CDR3 runs to 14 residues. In nucleotides, the CDR3 is TGTGCCAGCAGTTACTACCCTAGCGCCGGGGAGCTGTTTTTT. This sequence encodes CASSYYPSAGELFF.

This clone appeared once. The gene calls are TRBV18 and TRBJ1-1; D might be TRBD1 (5 bases). Between the trimmed V and J ends, which lost 5 bases and 3 bases, there was a span of 13 bases. Germline V gives CDR1 KGHSH, CDR2 LQKENI. The CDR3 consists of 14 residues. The CDR3 sequence is CASSRGGKDTEAFF. CDR3 coding DNA: TGTGCCAGCTCAAGGGGAGGGAAAGACACTGAAGCTTTCTTT.

The CDR3 here is CASSLESDRGLEQFF. In DNA form, the CDR3 reads TGTGCCAGCAGCTTAGAGAGTGACAGGGGGCTCGAGCAGTTCTTC. The chain recombines TRBV11-3 with TRBJ2-1, with 10 bases fitting TRBD1. The J segment lost 10 bases and the V segment lost 0 bases, leaving 6 bases of the junction unmatched. Germline assignment: CDR1 SGHNT and CDR2 YENEEA. CDR3 length: 15 amino acids.

The gene calls are TRBV7-9 and TRBJ2-3; 11 positions agree with TRBD1. The CDR3 is made up of 16 amino acids. The V gene end was trimmed by 1 base and the J gene end by 5 bases; junction bases not matched to a gene: 5. Looked up from germline, CDR1 is SEHNR and CDR2 is FQNEAQ (reference sequence). Written as DNA, the CDR3 is TGTGCCAGCAGCTTAGTTGGGACAGGGGGAGAAGATACGCAGTATTTT. Its protein product is CASSLVGTGGEDTQYF.

The genes are TRBV5-1 and TRBJ1-1; 7 bases line up with TRBD1. CDR1 and CDR2 from the germline V gene are SGHRS and YFSETQ. This CDR3 comprises 14 residues. V lost 0 bases to trimming and J lost 5 bases; unmatched junction nucleotides: 4. The CDR3 spells CASSLDRGSTEAFF. The CDR3, as DNA: TGCGCCAGCAGCTTGGACAGGGGATCTACTGAAGCTTTCTTT.

The genes are TRBV14 and TRBJ1-6; possible D gene TRBD1, 5 bases. Trimming cost V 5 bases and J 10 bases, with 12 bases left between them. The CDR3 length is 13 residues. Germline loops: CDR1 SGHDN, CDR2 FVKESK. CDR3 sequence (DNA): TGTGCCAGCAGCGAAATCGGGGGGTCACCCCTCCACTTT. This sequence encodes CASSEIGGSPLHF.

The chain links TRBV7-8 to TRBJ1-1, with D maybe TRBD1 (6 bases). Germline V gene lookup returns CDR1 SGHVS and CDR2 FQNEAQ. The CDR3 length is 14 residues. The germline V and J ends were trimmed by 5 bases and 2 bases, with 12 bases remaining between them. CDR3 sequence (DNA): TGTGCCAGCAGCCCGATCAGGGGTAACACTGAAGCTTTCTTT. As protein: CASSPIRGNTEAFF.

The chain uses TRBV7-2 and TRBJ1-3; tentatively, D is TRBD1 (6 bases). CDR3 length equals 15 residues. Germline values: CDR1 SGHTA, CDR2 FQGNSA. Trimming left V 5 bases short and J 0 bases short, with 11 bases between. CDR3 in DNA: TGTGCCAGCAGCCTTACAGGGTTCTCTGGAAACACCATATATTTT. Translated: CASSLTGFSGNTIYF.

The genes are TRBV5-8 and TRBJ2-2; D is undetermined. There are 13 residues in the CDR3. Germline CDR1 is SGHTS and CDR2 is YDEGEE. Between the trimmed V and J ends, which lost 3 bases and 1 base, there was a span of 4 bases. The CDR3 nucleotides read TGTGCCAGCAGCTCTCGGAACACCGGGGAGCTGTTTTTT. Amino acid sequence: CASSSRNTGELFF.

The chain combines TRBV27 with TRBJ1-2; D is possibly TRBD1 (5 bases). The germline V gene encodes CDR1 MNHEY and CDR2 SMNVEV (reference sequence). The CDR3 runs 14 residues. V was clipped by 5 bases and J by 4 bases, with 14 bases between them. The CDR3 spells CASSPIQAPYGYTF. Here the CDR3 DNA reads TGTGCCAGCAGTCCGATACAGGCTCCCTATGGCTACACCTTC.

The chain carries TRBV5-4 and TRBJ1-2, with D maybe TRBD1 (6 bases). This CDR3 is built from 14 residues. The ends were cut back, 0 bases at V and 2 bases at J, with 8 bases in the middle. Germline values: CDR1 SGHNT, CDR2 YYREEE (reference sequence). CDR3 sequence: CASSLVGQNYGYTF. DNA for the CDR3: TGTGCCAGCAGCTTGGTCGGACAGAACTATGGCTACACCTTC.

As to this clone: Its ends do not fully match the called genes, so a read error is possible. The genes are TRBV7-7 and TRBJ2-1, with D tentatively TRBD2 (7 bases). Germline CDR1 reads SSHAT; CDR2 reads FNYEAQ (reference sequence). There are 15 residues in the CDR3. Written as DNA, the CDR3 is TGTGCTAGCAGCTTTCACGCGGGGGCTTACAATGAGCAGTTCTTC. This codes for CASSFHAGAYNEQFF.

The V call is TRBV6-1, the J call TRBJ2-7, with D hard to call. V shed 6 bases and J shed 3 bases, with 15 bases lying between them. CDR1 is MNHNS and CDR2 is SASEGT in the germline V gene. This CDR3 region has 14 residues. The CDR3 sequence: CASRRSQAGYEQYF. CDR3 nucleotide sequence: TGTGCCAGCAGGAGATCCCAGGCCGGCTACGAGCAGTACTTC.